Listed here are 3 T cell receptor beta chains from one sample, sequenced in a study of T cell responses to AZD1222 COVID-19 vaccine. Sequenced by immunoSEQ multiplex PCR; TCRdb stores in-frame clones only, minus some. Seen here are about 140,000 clones, roughly 90% observed once, and the top ten hold about 6%. The specimen was peripheral blood, collected on day 0 of AZD1222 vaccination. The receptors come from an adult in good health.

The rearrangement uses TRBV2 and TRBJ2-5; 12 bases are shared with TRBD2. This CDR3 is 15 amino acids long. The V and J ends lost 6 bases and 5 bases, in that order; junction bases with no gene match: 7. The germline V gene encodes CDR1 SNHLY and CDR2 FYNNEI. CDR3 sequence (DNA): TGTGCCAGCAGGGGACTAGCGGGCCCAGGGGAGACCCAGTACTTC. The encoded protein is CASRGLAGPGETQYF.

The CDR3 DNA sequence: TGTGCCAGCAGCCCGAGGGGACAGGGCGACAATGAGCAGTTCTTC. Protein product: CASSPRGQGDNEQFF. The chain links TRBV7-9 to TRBJ2-1, with 9 bases that match TRBD1. Germline V gene sequence: CDR1 SEHNR, CDR2 FQNEAQ (reference sequence). The V segment lost 5 bases and the J segment 5 bases; nucleotides outside the gene matches: 7. The CDR3 sequence is 15 residues long.

This chain connects TRBV2 to TRBJ1-3; 8 positions match TRBD1. This CDR3 contains 12 residues. Germline V CDR1 and CDR2: SNHLY, FYNNEI. V was clipped by 9 bases and J by 4 bases; unmatched bases: 2. CDR3 amino acids: CARRDRGNTIYF. In DNA, the CDR3 is TGTGCCAGGAGGGACAGGGGAAACACCATATATTTT.